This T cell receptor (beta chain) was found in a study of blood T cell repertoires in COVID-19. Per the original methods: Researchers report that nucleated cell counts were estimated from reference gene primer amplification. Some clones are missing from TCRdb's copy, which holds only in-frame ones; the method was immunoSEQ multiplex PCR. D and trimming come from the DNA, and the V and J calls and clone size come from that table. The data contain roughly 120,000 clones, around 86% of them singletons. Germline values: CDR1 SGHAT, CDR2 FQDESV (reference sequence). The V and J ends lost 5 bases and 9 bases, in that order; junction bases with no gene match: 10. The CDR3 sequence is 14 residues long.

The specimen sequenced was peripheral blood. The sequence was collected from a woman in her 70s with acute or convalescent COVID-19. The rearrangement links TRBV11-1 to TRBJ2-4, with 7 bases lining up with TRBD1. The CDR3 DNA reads TGTGCCAGCAGCCCCACGAGGGGGCTCGGCATTCAGTACTTC. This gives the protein CASSPTRGLGIQYF.